The clone carrying this TCR beta chain was counted at least ten times. The CDR3 is made up of 14 amino acids. Trimming shortened V by 0 bases and J by 1 base, and 6 bases separated the two germline ends. Germline CDR1 SGHRS, CDR2 YFSETQ. The data belong to a study of Graves' ophthalmopathy and Graves' hyperthyroidism. Transcripts of RNA were the source for amplifying TCR beta CDR3 regions. Scientists carried out first-round RT-PCR using HTBI primers and then a second-round multiplex PCR. TCRdb redid the calling of the multiplex PCR reads with MiXCR, one entry per CDR3 protein. The sample has some 150,000 distinct CDR3 sequences, around two fifths seen once; the top ten hold roughly 9%.

Material: peripheral blood. The TCR originated in a man aged 25 to 40 with Graves' ophthalmopathy. The chain is built from TRBV5-1 and TRBJ2-3; maybe TRBD1 (6 bases). The CDR3 loop reads CASSLDRGTDTQYF. The DNA for the CDR3 is TGCGCCAGCAGCTTGGACAGGGGCACAGATACGCAGTATTTT. The full variable domain, completed using reference TRBV5-1 and TRBJ2-3, is KAGVTQTPRYLIKTRGQQVTLSCSPISGHRSVSWYQQTPGQGLQFLFEYFSETQRNKGNFPGRFSGRQFSNSRSEMNVSTLELGDSALYLCASSLDRGTDTQYFGPGTRLTVL.